This paragraph reports one T cell receptor beta chain. The antigen remains undetermined. An end of the junction does not agree with germline; a read error may underlie this. The sample comes from a study of T cells in Graves' hyperthyroidism and ophthalmopathy. The CDR3 totals 14 residues. CDR1 and CDR2 (germline): SEHNR, FQNEAQ (reference sequence). The study, taken as a whole, reports: Blood also carried most thyroid clonotypes expanded above 0.001. The model made its ophthalmopathy prediction, and onset followed a median approximately 7 months later.

Reasons for excluding patients were uncontrolled infection, other autoimmune disease, pregnancy or lactation. TCR beta CDR3 regions were amplified from RNA. With the HTBI primer set, the TCR CDR3 went through a first round of RT-PCR. TCRdb reprocessed the multiplex PCR reads with MiXCR, giving one entry per CDR3 protein. The data contain some 600,000 distinct CDR3 sequences, about 43% of them singletons. The genes are TRBV7-9 and TRBJ1-4, with D perhaps TRBD1 (6 bases). This sequence was found in a woman under 30 with Graves' hyperthyroidism. The sample consisted of peripheral blood or thyroid tissue (not recorded which). CDR3 loop: CASSPQGINGKLFF. DNA of the CDR3: TGTGCCAGCAGCCCTCAGGGGATTAATGGAAAACTGTTTTTT.